Listed below are T cell receptor beta chains from one sample, sequenced in a study of blood T cell repertoires in COVID-19. Sequenced by immunoSEQ multiplex PCR; TCRdb stores in-frame clones only, minus some. The table has 300,000 or so clones, 85% to 90% seen once. Sequencing was carried out using peripheral blood. These receptors were collected from a woman in her thirties or forties with acute or convalescent COVID-19. Each CDR3 is given with its conserved first and last residue. The D gene is left open where the match is weak.

J gene | D gene | V gene | CDR3 protein
TRBJ2-1 | TRBD2 | TRBV7-9 | CASSRGGSNEQFF
TRBJ2-2 | . | TRBV5-5 | CASSLAFLRQTTGELFF
TRBJ1-2 | . | TRBV19 | CASSPIQVNYGYTF
TRBJ1-3 | . | TRBV18 | CASSPRTSLGGNTIYF
TRBJ2-2 | TRBD1 | TRBV6-1 | CASSVLTGSFTGELFF
TRBJ2-1 | TRBD1 | TRBV7-9 | CASSLLWDRGYNEQFF
TRBJ2-3 | . | TRBV7-2 | CASKWGRWADTQYF
TRBJ2-5 | TRBD1 | TRBV19 | CASSIITGGSEETQYF
TRBJ1-2 | . | TRBV5-1 | CASSLGGARTF
TRBJ1-5 | TRBD1 | TRBV12-5 | CASGLVVGQGVSQPQHF
TRBJ2-3 | . | TRBV19 | CAADDSSVDTQYF
TRBJ1-5 | . | TRBV3-1/TRBV3-2 | CASSLQGVPNQPQHF
TRBJ1-2 | . | TRBV4-1 | CASSQDPGGYTF
TRBJ1-2 | . | TRBV10-1 | CASSPQGRGPASLVGYTF
TRBJ2-1 | TRBD1 | TRBV2 | CASQIYRGNEQFF
TRBJ1-1 | . | TRBV14 | CASSPLGGEAFF
TRBJ1-2 | . | TRBV24-1 | CATSDSGSGGEAGYTF
TRBJ2-2 | TRBD2 | TRBV24-1 | CATSDRLAGDTGELFF
TRBJ1-1 | . | TRBV4-1 | CASSQPLRNTEAFF
TRBJ1-4 | . | TRBV7-8 | CASSPIRRTTNEKLFF
TRBJ1-1 | . | TRBV10-3 | CAIVSREGTEAFF
TRBJ2-5 | . | TRBV24-1 | CATSDYNQGGWETQYF
TRBJ2-1 | . | TRBV6-6 | CASREDSHNEQFF
TRBJ2-1 | . | TRBV7-6 | CASSLALQRVSYNEQFF
TRBJ2-5 | . | TRBV4-1 | CASSQDSGTQYF
TRBJ2-3 | TRBD1 | TRBV5-1 | CASSSTGADTQYF
TRBJ1-3 | TRBD1 | TRBV10-3 | CAIKAMDRPRSGNTIYF
TRBJ1-5 | TRBD1 | TRBV10-3 | CAIRGDRGGQPQHF
TRBJ2-4 | . | TRBV4-1 | CASSQDLLGVNVYF
TRBJ2-5 | . | TRBV12-3/TRBV12-4 | CASSSRDWETQYF
TRBJ2-2 | TRBD1 | TRBV24-1 | CATSDAGGFGGELFF
TRBJ2-3 | TRBD2 | TRBV14 | CASSLKRGSTDTQYF
TRBJ2-5 | TRBD2 | TRBV4-2 | CASSQGPAGGAGETQYF
TRBJ1-6 | . | TRBV27 | CASSLTVNSPLHF
TRBJ1-6 | . | TRBV2 | CASSQLEAYNSPLHF
TRBJ1-1 | . | TRBV12-3/TRBV12-4 | CASSLTGNTEAFF
TRBJ2-5 | TRBD1 | TRBV9 | CASSVAGGLKETQYF
TRBJ2-5 | . | TRBV19 | CASSIPGAGGETQYF
TRBJ2-1 | TRBD2 | TRBV29-1 | CSALSPSGGLADYNEQFF
TRBJ1-1 | . | TRBV18 | CASSPPDRRGTEAFF
TRBJ2-3 | . | TRBV5-1 | CASSLGGGTDTQYF
TRBJ1-3 | . | TRBV12-3/TRBV12-4 | CASSFYGRNTIYF
TRBJ2-1 | . | TRBV4-1 | CASSQVQALYNEQFF
TRBJ2-3 | TRBD2 | TRBV5-4 | CASRGDRPGLAGVDTQYF